This entry lists 10 T cell receptor beta chains sequenced from one sample in a study of cytomegalovirus exposure and HLA in healthy donors. TCRdb keeps only in-frame clones here, not all; method: immunoSEQ multiplex PCR. This table has around 100,000 clones, 75% to 90% appearing once. Material for sequencing was PBMCs. Source of these receptors: a man aged 18 to 29 in good health and CMV-seropositive.

J is TRBJ2-2 and V is TRBV28; TRBD2 agrees at 10 bases. The junction had 5 bases not matched to a gene; V was cut back by 1 base and J by 9 bases. The CDR3 has 15 residues. Germline CDR1 is MDHEN and CDR2 is SYDVKM. DNA for the CDR3: TGTGCCAGCAGTTTATCTGCTAGCGGGAGTAGGGAGCTGTTTTTT. Amino acids: CASSLSASGSRELFF.

The V call is TRBV29-1, the J call TRBJ1-2, with TRBD1 matching 8 bases. There are 12 residues in the CDR3. V dropped 4 bases and J dropped 7; count of bases not matched to a gene: 5. Germline CDR1 SQVTM, CDR2 ANQGSEA. The DNA for the CDR3 is TGCAGCGTTGGCAGGACAGGGATTGGCTACACCTTC. Its protein product is CSVGRTGIGYTF.

This chain uses TRBV10-3 with TRBJ1-1; no clear D gene. The CDR3 sequence is 14 residues long. Germline loops: CDR1 ENHRY, CDR2 SYGVKD. V was clipped by 0 bases and J by 1 base, with 6 bases between them. CDR3 sequence: CAISESNGNTEAFF. DNA of the CDR3: TGTGCCATCAGTGAGTCGAACGGGAACACTGAAGCTTTCTTT.

This sequence joins TRBV5-4 and TRBJ1-1; possibly TRBD1 for D (6 bases). The CDR3 totals 12 residues. Germline values: CDR1 SGHNT, CDR2 YYREEE (reference sequence). V was trimmed by 4 bases and J by 8 bases, leaving 12 bases between them. The chain's CDR3 is CASSPQGDEAFF. In nucleotides, the CDR3 is TGTGCCAGCAGCCCACAGGGCGACGAAGCTTTCTTT. The whole variable domain, remainder taken from reference TRBV5-4 and TRBJ1-1, is ETGVTQSPTHLIKTRGQQVTLRCSSQSGHNTVSWYQQALGQGPQFIFQYYREEENGRGNFPPRFSGLQFPNYSSELNVNALELDDSALYLCASSPQGDEAFFGQGTRLTVV.

This chain joins TRBV28 and TRBJ1-2; tentative D call: TRBD1 (5 bases). Per germline, CDR1 MDHEN and CDR2 SYDVKM. V gave up 7 bases and J gave up 6 bases, with 21 bases separating them. The CDR3 spans 15 residues. The CDR3 loop reads CASNPLGLKSDGYTF. The CDR3 nucleotides are TGTGCCAGCAACCCTCTGGGGCTTAAGTCGGATGGCTACACCTTC.

This chain joins TRBV10-2 and TRBJ2-1, with D possibly matching TRBD2 (6 bases). Germline V gene data show CDR1 as WSHSY and CDR2 as SAAADI. V was pared by 6 bases and J by 1 base, with 13 bases between. The CDR3 has 15 amino acids. Here the CDR3 DNA reads TGCGCCAGCAGGTCTAGCGTTGATTCCTACAATGAGCAGTTCTTC. Protein product: CASRSSVDSYNEQFF.

The gene calls are TRBV5-1 and TRBJ1-1; D is undetermined. Per the germline V gene, CDR1 is SGHRS and CDR2 is YFSETQ. The CDR3 extends over 12 amino acids. Trimming left V 1 base short and J 6 bases short, with 7 bases between. CDR3 loop: CASSLRGAEAFF. Written as DNA, the CDR3 is TGCGCCAGCAGCTTGAGAGGTGCTGAAGCTTTCTTT.

The chain carries TRBV18 and TRBJ2-3, with TRBD2 as a possible D gene (6 bases). CDR3 size: 14 residues. CDR1 is KGHSH and CDR2 is LQKENI in the germline V gene. Between the trimmed V and J ends, which lost 2 bases and 8 bases, there was a span of 14 bases. DNA of the CDR3: TGTGCCAGCTCACCAAATAAGGCCGGGAGTACGCAGTATTTT. Its translation is CASSPNKAGSTQYF.

This clone was detected a few times. V gene TRBV28 combines with J gene TRBJ1-5; the match to TRBD1 covers 9 bases. V trimming: 6 bases; J trimming: 7 bases; junction bases outside the gene matches: 10. The CDR3 runs 15 residues. Germline CDR1 is MDHEN and CDR2 is SYDVKM. The CDR3 region has the DNA TGTGCCAGCAGCCCGCCCGGGACAGGGAGACAGCCCCAGCATTTT. The encoded protein is CASSPPGTGRQPQHF.

The genes are TRBV4-1 and TRBJ1-5; tentative D call: TRBD1 (6 bases). V was pared by 0 bases and J by 4 bases, with 10 bases between. CDR1 MGHRA and CDR2 YSYEKL come from the germline V gene. The CDR3 covers 15 residues. In DNA form, the CDR3 reads TGCGCCAGCAGCCAAGAGGAAACAGGGAATCAGCCCCAGCATTTT. Protein: CASSQEETGNQPQHF.